This record covers a single TCR beta chain. This sample stems from a study of blood T cells in healthy people across ages. Germline lookup yields CDR1 DFQATT and CDR2 SNEGSKA (reference sequence). The junction had 11 bases not matched to a gene; V was cut back by 6 bases and J by 7 bases. The length of the CDR3 is 14 residues. Then a second PCR, running about 7 to 11 cycles, was carried out with a sample-barcoded 5' primer and a J-beta primer mix. One entry per CDR3 protein results from TCRdb running MiXCR on the 5' RACE reads. The data hold roughly 720,000 distinct CDR3 sequences, with approximately 53% observed a single time.

The chain has TRBV20-1 and TRBJ1-4; 7 nucleotides match TRBD1. The sequencing input was blood. The sequence was obtained from a man older than 75 in good health. The chain's CDR3 is CSAPKGGGTEKLFF. The CDR3 coding sequence is TGCAGTGCGCCGAAGGGAGGGGGCACTGAAAAACTGTTTTTT.